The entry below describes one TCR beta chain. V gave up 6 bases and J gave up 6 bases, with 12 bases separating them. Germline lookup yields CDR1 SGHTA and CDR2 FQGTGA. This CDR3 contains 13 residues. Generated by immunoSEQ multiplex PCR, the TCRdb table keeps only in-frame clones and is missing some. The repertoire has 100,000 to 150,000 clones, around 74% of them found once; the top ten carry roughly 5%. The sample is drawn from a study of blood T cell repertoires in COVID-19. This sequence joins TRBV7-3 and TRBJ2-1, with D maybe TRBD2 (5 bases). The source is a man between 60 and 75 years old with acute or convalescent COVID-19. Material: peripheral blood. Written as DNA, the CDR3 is TGTGCCAGCAGTTCGGGGTTGGCCAATGAGCAGTTCTTC. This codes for CASSSGLANEQFF.